This TCR beta chain was recorded in a study of cytomegalovirus exposure and HLA in healthy donors. Whole-study findings and limits: TCR beta sequences numbering 16,951 were associated with HLA alleles at 0.05 false discovery rate in a later analysis.

Amplification used 60 Vbeta primers and 13 Jbeta primers. Some clones are missing from TCRdb's copy, which holds only in-frame ones; the method was immunoSEQ multiplex PCR. This repertoire shows 110,000 or so clones, about 80% found once; its top ten account for more than 6%. CDR1 and CDR2 (germline): LGHNA, YSLEER. This CDR3 is 17 amino acids long. Trimming took off 0 bases at V and 2 bases at J, with 15 bases between the two ends. As for this clone: As yet, its antigen is unknown.

Sample: PBMCs. The clonotype originates from a woman between 50 and 59 years old in good health and CMV-seropositive. The J gene is TRBJ2-3, the V gene TRBV4-3; maybe TRBD2 (6 bases). DNA for the CDR3: TGCGCCAGCAGCCAAGAGAGCATTGGACTAAACACAGATACGCAGTATTTT. The encoded protein is CASSQESIGLNTDTQYF.